A single T cell receptor beta chain is shown here with its context. The antigen is unknown. Germline V gives CDR1 KGHSH, CDR2 LQKENI. With V trimmed by 3 bases and J by 7 bases, 8 bases remained unmatched. The CDR3 runs 14 residues. Generated by immunoSEQ multiplex PCR, the TCRdb table keeps only in-frame clones and is missing some. The profile shows some 98,000 clones, 70% to 85% of them singletons. The sample comes from a study of cytotoxic CD8 clonotypes in ibrutinib-treated CLL. Overall study: The patients, around 10 relapsed/refractory and approximately 15 treatment-naive, included 17 who were IGHV unmutated.

Regarding the study as a whole: Starting clonality was above that of age-matched healthy donors and tracked circulating CD8+ T-cell counts. Under treatment, the uncommon public clonotypes either contracted or remained stable.

The rearrangement links TRBV18 to TRBJ1-2; 7 bases match TRBD1. This material consisted of PBMCs, taken after 12 months of ibrutinib treatment. The source of this sequence is a human donor with chronic lymphocytic leukemia. CDR3 residues: CASSPETGFGGYTF. The CDR3 coding sequence is TGTGCCAGCTCACCTGAGACAGGGTTCGGTGGCTACACCTTC.